This TCR beta chain was captured by sequencing in a study of T-cell reconstitution after alpha-beta-depleted transplantation in children. Whole-study results and caveats: Surviving recipient T cells and thymic progenitors produced the high day-60 TCRbeta diversity seen in some patients. One year after transplant, T-cell counts and diversity came mostly from newly produced T cells.

This clonotype was observed many times. The antigen remains unidentified. A library of TCRbeta sequences, prepared with unique molecular identifiers, was generated. Via MiXCR, TCRdb re-called the PCR reads, giving one row per CDR3 protein. The sample shows more than 500,000 distinct CDR3 sequences, about an eighth of them seen only once. J was trimmed by 10 bases and V by 4 bases; bases with no gene match: 4. Per germline, CDR1 SGHVS and CDR2 FQNEAQ. This CDR3 contains 15 residues. Sequencing was performed on PBMCs, mostly from graft donor cells, taken 180 days after TCRalphabeta/CD19-depleted stem cell transplant. The chain joins TRBV7-8 to TRBJ2-1; 16 bases map to TRBD2. The TCR was taken from a female patient between 2 and 15 years old who had a stem cell transplant for aplastic anemia, so the T cells may come from the graft donor. Here the CDR3 reads CASSSPGLAGGEQFF. As DNA, the CDR3 is TGTGCCAGCAGCTCCCCGGGACTAGCGGGAGGGGAGCAGTTCTTC.